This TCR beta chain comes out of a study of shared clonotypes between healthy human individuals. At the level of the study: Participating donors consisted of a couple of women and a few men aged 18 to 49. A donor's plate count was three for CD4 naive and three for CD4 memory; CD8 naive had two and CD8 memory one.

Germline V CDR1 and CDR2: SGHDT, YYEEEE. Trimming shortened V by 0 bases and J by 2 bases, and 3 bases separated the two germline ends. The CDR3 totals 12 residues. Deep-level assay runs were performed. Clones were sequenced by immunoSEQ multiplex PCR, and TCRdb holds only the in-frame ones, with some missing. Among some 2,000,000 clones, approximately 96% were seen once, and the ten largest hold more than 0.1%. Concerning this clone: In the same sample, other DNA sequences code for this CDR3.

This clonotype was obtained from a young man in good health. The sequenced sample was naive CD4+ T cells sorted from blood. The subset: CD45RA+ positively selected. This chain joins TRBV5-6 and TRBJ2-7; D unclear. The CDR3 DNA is TGTGCCAGCAGCTTGGCAGCCTACGAGCAGTACTTC. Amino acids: CASSLAAYEQYF.